These 26 T cell receptor beta chains were all obtained from the same sample, sequenced in a study of cytomegalovirus exposure and HLA in healthy donors. Here immunoSEQ multiplex PCR was the method, and the copy in TCRdb shows in-frame clones only, minus some. This sample has about 98,000 clones; roughly 84% occur once, and the top ten carry around 6.3%. Sequencing used PBMCs. The receptors shown here come from a man between 18 and 29 years old in good health and CMV-seropositive.

The chain employs TRBV4-1 and TRBJ2-7; 7 positions match TRBD1. The CDR3 has 15 residues. After removal of 1 base from V and 3 bases from J, the junction contained 6 bases not matched to a gene. Germline-derived CDR1 and CDR2 are MGHRA and YSYEKL. The chain's CDR3 is CASSQATGSGYEQYF. Written as DNA, the CDR3 is TGCGCCAGCAGCCAAGCGACAGGGTCGGGCTACGAGCAGTACTTC.

The sample holds one count of this clone. The V gene is TRBV19, the J gene TRBJ2-7, with D maybe TRBD1 (5 bases). V was cut by 5 bases and J by 3 bases, with 14 bases left in between. Looked up from germline, CDR1 is LNHDA and CDR2 is SQIVND (reference sequence). The CDR3 is 14 residues long. CDR3 amino acids: CASSPMDKNYEQYF. The CDR3 DNA reads as TGTGCCAGTAGTCCAATGGACAAGAACTACGAGCAGTACTTC.

The J gene is TRBJ2-3, the V gene TRBV7-9, with TRBD1 identical over 11 bases. The CDR3 has 19 amino acids. Germline V gene lookup returns CDR1 SEHNR and CDR2 FQNEAQ (reference sequence). After removal of 5 bases from V and 4 bases from J, the junction contained 17 bases not matched to a gene. The DNA for the CDR3 is TGTGCCAGCAGCCCTAGGAGAGACCCTGGACAGGGGGCTTCAGATACGCAGTATTTT. Protein: CASSPRRDPGQGASDTQYF.

V usage is TRBV19 and J usage is TRBJ2-6; D is possibly TRBD1 (6 bases). The CDR3 runs to 17 residues. V gave up 4 bases and J gave up 2 bases, with 15 bases separating them. CDR1 is LNHDA, CDR2 SQIVND, per germline (reference sequence). The CDR3 coding sequence is TGTGCCAGTAGTACGCTTACAGGGTTTGCTGGGGCCAACGTCCTGACTTTC. It translates to CASSTLTGFAGANVLTF.

The V and J genes are TRBV6-1 and TRBJ1-2; 7 positions agree with TRBD1. V lost 8 bases to trimming and J lost 4 bases; unmatched junction nucleotides: 7. Germline V lookup: CDR1 MNHNS, CDR2 SASEGT. The CDR3 runs to 13 residues. CDR3 in amino acids: CASQGEVFYGYTF. The CDR3 region has the DNA TGTGCCAGCCAGGGGGAAGTTTTCTATGGCTACACCTTC.

This clone came up a few times. The rearrangement joins TRBV6-5 to TRBJ1-1; tentative D call: TRBD1 (6 bases). Deletions cut 6 bases from V and 11 bases from J, with 19 bases between. CDR3 length: 13 residues. Germline lookup yields CDR1 MNHEY and CDR2 SVGAGI. The CDR3 nucleotides are TGTGCCAGCAGCCAAGGACAGAGCCCCGTCGCTTTCTTT. Encoded protein: CASSQGQSPVAFF.

This clone was seen more than once but under ten times. The rearrangement uses TRBV27 and TRBJ2-5; 12 nucleotides align to TRBD1. With 8 bases clipped from V and 4 bases from J, the junction kept 2 bases outside the gene matches. The CDR3 totals 13 residues. Per germline, CDR1 MNHEY and CDR2 SMNVEV (reference sequence). As DNA, the CDR3 is TGTGCCAGCGGGACAGGGGGCGGAGAGACCCAGTACTTC. It translates to CASGTGGGETQYF.

The chain recombines TRBV4-2 with TRBJ2-2; TRBD2 aligns across 8 bases. This CDR3 contains 17 residues. Germline CDR1 and CDR2: LGHNA and YNFKEQ. V was pared by 4 bases and J by 5 bases, with 12 bases of the junction left unmatched. This CDR3 is CASSPRMAGGGTGELFF. CDR3 sequence (DNA): TGTGCCAGCAGCCCAAGAATGGCGGGAGGAGGGACCGGGGAGCTGTTTTTT.

The chain has TRBV7-9 and TRBJ1-4; D may be TRBD1 (6 bases). The germline gives CDR1 SEHNR, CDR2 FQNEAQ (reference sequence). Trimming took off 4 bases at V and 7 bases at J, with 16 bases between the two ends. The CDR3 contains 15 residues. Here the CDR3 reads CASSSTGTQGEKLFF. DNA of the CDR3: TGTGCCAGCAGCTCAACAGGGACACAAGGTGAAAAACTGTTTTTT. Filled out from reference TRBV7-9 and TRBJ1-4, the complete variable domain reads DTGVSQNPRHKITKRGQNVTFRCDPISEHNRLYWYRQTLGQGPEFLTYFQNEAQLEKSRLLSDRFSAERPKGSFSTLEIQRTEQGDSAMYLCASSSTGTQGEKLFFGSGTQLSVL.

V is TRBV19 and J is TRBJ2-3; a weak D match, TRBD2 (7 bases). Looked up from germline, CDR1 is LNHDA and CDR2 is SQIVND (reference sequence). CDR3 length: 15 amino acids. Trimming removed 10 bases at V and 4 bases at J, with 21 bases between. The chain's CDR3 is CANDRTGGRADTQYF. The DNA for the CDR3 is TGTGCCAACGACCGAACGGGGGGCAGAGCAGATACGCAGTATTTT. Filled out from reference TRBV19 and TRBJ2-3, the complete variable domain reads DGGITQSPKYLFRKEGQNVTLSCEQNLNHDAMYWYRQDPGQGLRLIYYSQIVNDFQKGDIAEGYSVSREKKESFPLTVTSAQKNPTAFYLCANDRTGGRADTQYFGPGTRLTVL.

The chain is built from TRBV6-6 and TRBJ1-2; 7 bases fit TRBD1. Germline lookup yields CDR1 MNHNY and CDR2 SVGAGI (reference sequence). V dropped 5 bases and J dropped 2; count of bases not matched to a gene: 8. The CDR3 is 15 residues long. CDR3 sequence (DNA): TGTGCCAGCAGTCCCCCTCAGGGGGGAAACTATGGCTACACCTTC. Translation: CASSPPQGGNYGYTF.

CDR3 amino acids: CASSPRQGALYEQYF. CDR3 bases: TGTGCCAGCAGTCCAAGACAGGGGGCTCTATACGAGCAGTACTTC. This chain links TRBV27 with TRBJ2-7, with 10 bases fitting TRBD1. Germline lookup yields CDR1 MNHEY and CDR2 SMNVEV (reference sequence). V gave up 5 bases and J gave up 4 bases; unmatched junction bases: 8. The CDR3 has 15 residues.

The J gene is TRBJ2-4, the V gene TRBV5-4; D not certain. V lost 4 bases and J lost 0, with 14 bases in between. The germline gives CDR1 SGHNT, CDR2 YYREEE (reference sequence). This CDR3 is 16 amino acids long. The CDR3 reads CASSPRSDLAKNIQYF. The CDR3 DNA follows: TGTGCCAGCAGCCCAAGGAGTGATTTAGCCAAAAACATTCAGTACTTC.

The chain links TRBV7-2 to TRBJ2-7, with D hard to call. Germline lookup yields CDR1 SGHTA and CDR2 FQGNSA. Trimming took off 0 bases at V and 1 base at J, with 7 bases between the two ends. The CDR3 loop spans 14 amino acids. This CDR3 reads CASSLAPDSYEQYF. DNA of the CDR3: TGTGCCAGCAGCTTAGCTCCAGATTCCTACGAGCAGTACTTC.

The V gene is TRBV29-1, the J gene TRBJ2-5, with D possibly matching TRBD2 (7 bases). V was clipped by 4 bases and J by 7 bases, with 10 bases between them. The CDR3 consists of 11 residues. Germline values: CDR1 SQVTM, CDR2 ANQGSEA. CDR3 sequence reads: CSVGGGGTQYF. The CDR3 bases are TGCAGCGTTGGAGGGGGGGGGACCCAGTACTTC.

The CDR3 DNA reads TGTGCCAGCAGTCCCCGAGAGACCCAGTACTTC. This encodes CASSPRETQYF. The chain is built from TRBV2 and TRBJ2-5; the D is unclear. Germline V lookup: CDR1 SNHLY, CDR2 FYNNEI. The CDR3 runs to 11 residues. V shed 5 bases and J shed 4 bases, with 5 bases lying between them.

V and J are TRBV7-2 and TRBJ2-2; the match to TRBD2 covers 12 bases. The length of the CDR3 is 17 residues. V gave up 1 base and J gave up 6 bases; unmatched junction bases: 6. The V gene's germline CDR1 is SGHTA and CDR2 FQGNSA. CDR3 protein: CASSLGLAGGPAGELFF. CDR3 in DNA: TGTGCCAGCAGCTTAGGTCTAGCGGGAGGGCCAGCCGGGGAGCTGTTTTTT.

The chain couples TRBV19 to TRBJ2-1; 8 bases map to TRBD2. Germline CDR1 and CDR2: LNHDA and SQIVND (reference sequence). Trimming at V came to 2 bases and at J to 0 bases, leaving 3 bases not matched to a gene. This CDR3 spans 16 amino acids. This CDR3 is CASSIRRGDSYNEQFF. The CDR3 DNA follows: TGTGCCAGTAGTATACGGCGGGGGGACTCCTACAATGAGCAGTTCTTC.

The count of this clone is one. The chain links TRBV6-5 to TRBJ1-4; D possibly corresponds to TRBD1 (5 bases). CDR3 length: 15 amino acids. Germline V gene data show CDR1 as MNHEY and CDR2 as SVGAGI. The V gene lost 2 bases and the J gene lost 7 bases, with 14 bases spanning the gap. This chain's CDR3 is CASSYGGTSFEKLFF. The CDR3 coding sequence is TGTGCCAGCAGTTACGGGGGGACCTCATTTGAAAAACTGTTTTTT.

The rearrangement joins TRBV21-1 to TRBJ1-2; the DNA was not used to check the table's D call, TRBD1. TRBV21-1 is an annotated pseudogene. This CDR3 has 12 residues. CDR3 DNA: TGTGCCAGCACCGTATCGGACAGGGGTTACACCTTC. Residues: CASTVSDRGYTF.

The chain employs TRBV5-4 and TRBJ1-1, with D possibly TRBD1 on 6 matching bases. Per germline, CDR1 SGHNT and CDR2 YYREEE (reference sequence). Between the trimmed V and J ends, which lost 3 bases and 10 bases, there was a span of 25 bases. The CDR3 runs 16 residues. This CDR3 reads CASSWGYGGRREGAFF. In DNA form, the CDR3 reads TGTGCCAGCAGCTGGGGTTACGGGGGGCGGAGAGAGGGAGCTTTCTTT.

This clone has a count of ten or more. The rearrangement links TRBV21-1 to TRBJ1-3; TRBD1 is the table's D call and was not checked against the DNA. TRBV21-1 constitutes a pseudogene. The CDR3 spans 13 residues. The CDR3 region is CASSTGVGNTIYF. The CDR3 coding sequence is TGTGCCAGCAGCACAGGGGTAGGAAACACCATATATTTT.

This sequence joins TRBV19 and TRBJ2-7; no clear D gene. This CDR3 contains 11 residues. CDR1 is LNHDA, CDR2 SQIVND, per germline (reference sequence). Trimming took off 7 bases at V and 2 bases at J, with 6 bases between the two ends. CDR3 nucleotides: TGTGCCAGTATCGCTACCTACGAGCAGTACTTC. Translation: CASIATYEQYF.

The gene calls are TRBV19 and TRBJ1-2; 8 bases agree with TRBD1. The germline CDR1 and CDR2 sequences are LNHDA and SQIVND (reference sequence). This CDR3 has 13 amino acids. Losses at the gene ends were 5 bases for V and 6 bases for J; bases not matched to a gene: 5. The CDR3 sequence: CASSGGRGHGYTF. The CDR3 region has the DNA TGTGCCAGTAGTGGAGGCAGGGGGCATGGCTACACCTTC.

The gene calls are TRBV6-6 and TRBJ2-1; 7 bases are shared with TRBD2. This CDR3 comprises 15 residues. Germline CDR1 is MNHNY and CDR2 is SVGAGI (reference sequence). Trimming at V came to 2 bases and at J to 4 bases, leaving 5 bases not matched to a gene. Here the CDR3 DNA reads TGTGCCAGCAGTTACGGGAGGGCTGTATACAATGAGCAGTTCTTC. Protein: CASSYGRAVYNEQFF.

This clone was seen just once. The chain combines TRBV19 with TRBJ1-5, with D possibly matching TRBD1 (6 bases). The V end was cut by 2 bases, the J end by 2 bases, with 10 bases between. The CDR3 spans 15 residues. Germline CDR1 LNHDA, CDR2 SQIVND (reference sequence). CDR3 sequence (DNA): TGTGCCAGTAGTATACGCAGGGGAGGCAATCAGCCCCAGCATTTT. It is translated as CASSIRRGGNQPQHF.